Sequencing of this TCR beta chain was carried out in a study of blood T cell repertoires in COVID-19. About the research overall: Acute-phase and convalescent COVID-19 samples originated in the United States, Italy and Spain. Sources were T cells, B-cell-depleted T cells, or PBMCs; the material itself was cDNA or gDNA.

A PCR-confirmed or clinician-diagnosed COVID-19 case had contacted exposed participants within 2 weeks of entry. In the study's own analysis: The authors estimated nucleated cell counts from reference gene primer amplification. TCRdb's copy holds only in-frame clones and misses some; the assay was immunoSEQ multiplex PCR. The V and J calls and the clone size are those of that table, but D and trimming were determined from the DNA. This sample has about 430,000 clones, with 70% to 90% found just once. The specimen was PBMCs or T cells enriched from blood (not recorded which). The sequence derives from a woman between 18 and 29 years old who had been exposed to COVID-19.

The CDR3 nucleotides are TGCAGTGTTCAGCAGGGAGGAGGCTACACCTTC. It is translated as CSVQQGGGYTF. V and J are TRBV20-1 and TRBJ1-2; tentatively, D is TRBD1 (5 bases). V was trimmed by 7 bases and J by 8 bases, leaving 14 bases between them. This CDR3 is built from 11 residues. The V gene's germline CDR1 is DFQATT and CDR2 SNEGSKA (reference sequence).